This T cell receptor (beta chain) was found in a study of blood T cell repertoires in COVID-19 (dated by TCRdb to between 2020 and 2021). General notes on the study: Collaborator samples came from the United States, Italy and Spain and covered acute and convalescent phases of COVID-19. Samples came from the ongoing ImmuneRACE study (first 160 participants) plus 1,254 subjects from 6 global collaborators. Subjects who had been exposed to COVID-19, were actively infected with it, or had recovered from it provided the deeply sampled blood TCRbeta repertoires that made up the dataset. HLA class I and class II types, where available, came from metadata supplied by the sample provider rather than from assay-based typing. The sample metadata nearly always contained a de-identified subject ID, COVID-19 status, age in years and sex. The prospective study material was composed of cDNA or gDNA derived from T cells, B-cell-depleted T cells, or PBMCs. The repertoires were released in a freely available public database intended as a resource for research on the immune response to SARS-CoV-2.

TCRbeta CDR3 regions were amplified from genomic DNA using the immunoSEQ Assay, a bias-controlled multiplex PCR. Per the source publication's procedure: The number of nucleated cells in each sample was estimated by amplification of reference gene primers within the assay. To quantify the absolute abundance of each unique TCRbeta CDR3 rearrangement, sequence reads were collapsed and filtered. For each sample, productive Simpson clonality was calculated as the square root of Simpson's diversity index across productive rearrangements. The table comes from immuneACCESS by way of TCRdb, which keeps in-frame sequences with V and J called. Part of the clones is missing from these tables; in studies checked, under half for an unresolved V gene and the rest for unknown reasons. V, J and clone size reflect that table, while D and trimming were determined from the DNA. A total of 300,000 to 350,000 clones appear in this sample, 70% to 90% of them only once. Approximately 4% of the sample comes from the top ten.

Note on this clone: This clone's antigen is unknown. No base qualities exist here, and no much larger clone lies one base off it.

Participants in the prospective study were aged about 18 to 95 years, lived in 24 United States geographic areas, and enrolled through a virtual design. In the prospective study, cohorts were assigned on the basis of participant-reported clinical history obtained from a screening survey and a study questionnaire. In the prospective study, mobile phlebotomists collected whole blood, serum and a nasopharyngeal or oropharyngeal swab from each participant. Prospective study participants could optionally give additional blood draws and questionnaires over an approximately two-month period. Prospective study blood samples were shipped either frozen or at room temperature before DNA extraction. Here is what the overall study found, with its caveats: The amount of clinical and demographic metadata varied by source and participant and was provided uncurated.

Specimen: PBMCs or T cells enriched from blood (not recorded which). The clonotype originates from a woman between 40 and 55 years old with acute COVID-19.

This receptor carries the CDR3 CASTPGLVLGNEQFF. The nucleotide sequence reads as follows: TGTGCCAGCACCCCGGGACTAGTCCTAGGCAATGAGCAGTTCTTC. The chain is encoded by TRBV2 joined to TRBJ2-1; 8 bases in between match TRBD2. The CDR3 runs 15 amino acids, cysteine and phenylalanine included. The only DNA kept is the CDR3, 45 bases in frame from the first base. V is pruned by 7 bases and J by 6 bases, leaving 11 bases of the junction without a gene match. Per the germline V gene, SNHLY is the CDR1 and FYNNEI is the CDR2. The reference TRBV2 and TRBJ2-1 proteins fill in what lies around the CDR3, so the full variable domain reads EPEVTQTPSHQVTQMGQEVILRCVPISNHLYFYWYRQILGQKVEFLVSFYNNEISEKSEIFDDQFSVERPDGSNFTLKIRSTKLEDSAMYFCASTPGLVLGNEQFFGPGTRLTVL.